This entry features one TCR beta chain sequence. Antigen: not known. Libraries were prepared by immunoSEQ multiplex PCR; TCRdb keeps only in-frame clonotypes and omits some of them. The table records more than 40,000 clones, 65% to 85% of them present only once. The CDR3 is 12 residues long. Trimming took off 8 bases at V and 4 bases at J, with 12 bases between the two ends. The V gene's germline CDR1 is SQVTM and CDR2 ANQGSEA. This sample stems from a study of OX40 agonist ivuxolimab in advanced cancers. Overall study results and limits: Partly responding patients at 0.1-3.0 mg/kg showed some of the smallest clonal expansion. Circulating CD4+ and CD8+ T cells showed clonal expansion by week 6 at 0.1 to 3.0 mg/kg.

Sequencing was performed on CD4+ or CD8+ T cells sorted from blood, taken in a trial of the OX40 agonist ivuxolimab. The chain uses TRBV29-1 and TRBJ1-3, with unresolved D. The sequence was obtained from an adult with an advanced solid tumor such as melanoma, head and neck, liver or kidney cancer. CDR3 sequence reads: CSIVVTGNTIYF. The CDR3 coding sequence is TGCAGCATTGTCGTTACCGGAAACACCATATATTTT.